Listed here are 10 T cell receptor beta chains from one sample, sequenced in a study of cytomegalovirus exposure and HLA in healthy donors. The PCR ran on 60 Vbeta and 13 Jbeta primers. Sequencing used immunoSEQ multiplex PCR; TCRdb keeps in-frame clones, though not all of them. Of 110,000 to 150,000 clones detected, roughly 79% appear once; the ten largest clones hold roughly 9.7%. Sequenced input: PBMCs. The receptors originated from a woman aged 55-69 years in good health and CMV-seropositive.

This clone turned up a few times. One end of the junction fails to match germline, which may point to a read error. The CDR3 sequence is CASIQGKTHEKLFF. The CDR3 region has the DNA TGTGCCAGCATTCAGGGGAAAACTCATGAAAAACTGTTTTTT. The V gene is TRBV2, the J gene TRBJ1-4; D is possibly TRBD1 (6 bases). This CDR3 contains 14 residues. Germline CDR1 and CDR2: SNHLY and FYNNEI.

This clone came up once. CDR3 in DNA: TGTGCCAGCACTCTCTCCTCCCTCTGGACAGGGGGCCAAGCTTACAATCAGCCCCAGCATTTT. Its translation is CASTLSSLWTGGQAYNQPQHF. The V and J genes are TRBV28 and TRBJ1-5; 11 positions agree with TRBD1. The CDR3 loop spans 21 amino acids. Germline V CDR1 and CDR2: MDHEN, SYDVKM. V lost 7 bases, J lost 3 bases, and 23 bases stayed unmatched.

This chain joins TRBV7-9 and TRBJ2-7; D perhaps matches TRBD1 (5 bases). Looked up from germline, CDR1 is SEHNR and CDR2 is FQNEAQ (reference sequence). The CDR3 is made up of 13 amino acids. The ends were cut back, 5 bases at V and 7 bases at J, with 15 bases in the middle. Here the CDR3 reads CASSRLQGQEQYF. The CDR3 DNA sequence: TGTGCCAGCAGCCGCCTTCAAGGACAAGAGCAGTACTTC.

CDR3 sequence reads: CAWSVYNTDTQYF. The CDR3 DNA reads as TGTGCCTGGAGTGTGTATAACACAGATACGCAGTATTTT. The chain combines TRBV30 with TRBJ2-3; no firm D call. Germline lookup yields CDR1 GTSNPN and CDR2 SVGIG (reference sequence). This CDR3 comprises 13 residues. Trimming left V 0 bases short and J 2 bases short, with 6 bases between. Looking up the rest from reference TRBV30 and TRBJ2-3 gives the full variable domain: SQTIHQWPATLVQPVGSPLSLECTVEGTSNPNLYWYRQAAGRGLQLLFYSVGIGQISSEVPQNLSASRPQDRQFILSSKKLLLSDSGFYLCAWSVYNTDTQYFGPGTRLTVL.

The J gene is TRBJ2-5, the V gene TRBV6-5; unclear D gene. With 7 bases removed from V and 11 bases from J, the gap between germline ends came to 8 bases. The CDR3 length is 9 residues. In germline, CDR1 is MNHEY, CDR2 SVGAGI. CDR3 in amino acids: CASINQQYF. The CDR3 region has the DNA TGTGCCAGCATAAATCAGCAGTACTTC.

V is TRBV15 and J is TRBJ1-1; a weak D match, TRBD1 (6 bases). Germline CDR1 is LNHNV and CDR2 is YYDKDF (reference sequence). The V and J ends lost 7 bases and 1 base respectively, with 10 bases between them. This CDR3 spans 13 amino acids. The DNA of the CDR3 is TGTGCCACCAAGCAGGGGCCGAACACTGAAGCTTTCTTT. Its protein is CATKQGPNTEAFF.

This clone was counted a few times. The DNA for the CDR3 is TGTGCCAGCTCACGGACAGGTCGAGGCTTCTCTGGGGCCAACGTCCTGACTTTC. Protein product: CASSRTGRGFSGANVLTF. V usage is TRBV18 and J usage is TRBJ2-6, with TRBD1 matching 7 bases. With V trimmed by 4 bases and J by 0 bases, 9 bases remained unmatched. The CDR3 loop spans 18 amino acids. Germline CDR1 KGHSH, CDR2 LQKENI.

This clone was observed a handful of times. The chain links TRBV9 to TRBJ1-4; possible D gene TRBD1, 5 bases. The V and J ends lost 5 bases and 0 bases respectively, with 8 bases between them. Germline CDR1 SGDLS, CDR2 YYNGEE. CDR3 length: 14 amino acids. CDR3 in amino acids: CASSQTATNEKLFF. The CDR3 DNA is TGTGCCAGCAGTCAGACAGCAACTAATGAAAAACTGTTTTTT.

The chain combines TRBV5-6 with TRBJ2-1; tentative D call: TRBD2 (5 bases). CDR3 length: 17 amino acids. The germline V gene has CDR1 SGHDT and CDR2 YYEEEE. Deletions cut 4 bases from V and 3 bases from J, with 20 bases between. The DNA for the CDR3 is TGTGCCAGCAGCCCGTGGCTCGGGGTTCCCTTCTACAATGAGCAGTTCTTC. Translating gives CASSPWLGVPFYNEQFF.

This clone has a single count. V gene TRBV5-1 combines with J gene TRBJ2-2; possible D gene TRBD1, 5 bases. Germline V gene data show CDR1 as SGHRS and CDR2 as YFSETQ. The CDR3 sequence is 14 residues long. V was shortened by 0 bases and J by 6 bases, with 9 bases between the two germline ends. DNA for the CDR3: TGCGCCAGCAGCTTGGGACAGCTGGCCGGGGAGCTGTTTTTT. It is translated as CASSLGQLAGELFF.